The 5 T cell receptor beta chains in this list originate from one sample, sequenced in a study of vaccination effects on CD4 cells after COVID-19. Prior to sequencing, the ViraFEST assay stimulated PBMC with viral peptide pools, which expanded the antigen-specific CD4+ T cells. Culture lasted around eleven days before CD4+ T cell isolation. Sequenced by immunoSEQ multiplex PCR; TCRdb stores in-frame clones only, minus some. The table records just over 30,000 clones, about 66% of them present only once. These receptors have no identified antigens. The material was CD4+ T cells from PBMCs cultured with HCoV-229E spike peptides, obtained before COVID-19 vaccination. The receptors stem from a human donor who received a COVID-19 vaccine.

V and J are TRBV19 and TRBJ1-1, with D perhaps TRBD1 (5 bases). Looked up from germline, CDR1 is LNHDA and CDR2 is SQIVND (reference sequence). The CDR3 sequence is 14 residues long. V lost 2 bases, J lost 4 bases, and 11 bases lay in between. The CDR3 protein is CASSINRRGTEAFF. In DNA form, the CDR3 reads TGTGCCAGTAGTATAAACAGGAGGGGCACTGAAGCTTTCTTT.

This clone was counted between two and nine times. The chain has TRBV6-5 and TRBJ2-1; 9 nucleotides line up with TRBD1. Germline CDR1 reads MNHEY; CDR2 reads SVGAGI. This CDR3 has 15 amino acids. V was pared by 3 bases and J by 8 bases, with 8 bases of the junction left unmatched. This CDR3 is CASSYGQGKVDEQFF. As DNA, the CDR3 is TGTGCCAGCAGTTATGGACAGGGGAAAGTCGATGAGCAGTTCTTC.

This clone has more than one count but fewer than ten. This chain links TRBV4-3 with TRBJ2-7, with D perhaps matching TRBD1 (5 bases). V was trimmed by 4 bases and J by 1 base, leaving 11 bases between them. The CDR3 totals 14 residues. CDR1 and CDR2 from the germline V gene are LGHNA and YSLEER. CDR3 bases: TGCGCCAGCAGCCTGGGGCAGGCATCCTACGAGCAGTACTTC. Its translation: CASSLGQASYEQYF.

The gene calls are TRBV15 and TRBJ2-7, with TRBD2 matching over 10 bases. The CDR3 totals 15 residues. J gave up 6 bases and V 3 bases, and 8 bases lay outside the gene matches. CDR1 is LNHNV, CDR2 YYDKDF, per germline (reference sequence). The CDR3 spells CATSSGVAGGREQYF. The CDR3 DNA is TGTGCCACCAGCAGCGGAGTAGCGGGGGGACGCGAGCAGTACTTC.

Remarks on this clone: The junction departs from the called germline gene at one end, perhaps through a read error. The chain joins TRBV5-1 to TRBJ2-7; TRBD1 matches 9 bases. This CDR3 is 14 amino acids long. Germline CDR1 reads SGHRS; CDR2 reads YFSETQ. CDR3 loop: CASSTGGGSNEQYF. The CDR3 bases are TGCGCCAGCTCAACAGGGGGCGGCTCCAACGAGCAGTACTTC.